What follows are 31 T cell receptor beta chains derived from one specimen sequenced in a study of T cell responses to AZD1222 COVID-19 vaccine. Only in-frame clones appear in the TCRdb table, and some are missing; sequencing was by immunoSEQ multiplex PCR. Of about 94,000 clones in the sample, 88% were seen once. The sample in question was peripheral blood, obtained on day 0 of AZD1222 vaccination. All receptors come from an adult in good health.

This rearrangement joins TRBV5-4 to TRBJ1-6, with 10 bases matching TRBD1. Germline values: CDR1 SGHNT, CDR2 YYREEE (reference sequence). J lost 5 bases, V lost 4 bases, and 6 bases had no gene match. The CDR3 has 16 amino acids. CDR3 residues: CASSAGQGGHNSPLHF. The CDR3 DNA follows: TGTGCCAGCAGCGCCGGACAGGGGGGTCATAATTCACCCCTCCACTTT.

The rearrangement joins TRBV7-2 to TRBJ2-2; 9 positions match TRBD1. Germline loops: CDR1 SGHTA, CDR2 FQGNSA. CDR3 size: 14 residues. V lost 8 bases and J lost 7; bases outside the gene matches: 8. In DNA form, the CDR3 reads TGTGCCAGCCGGGGCACAGGGGGCCACGGGGAGCTGTTTTTT. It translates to CASRGTGGHGELFF.

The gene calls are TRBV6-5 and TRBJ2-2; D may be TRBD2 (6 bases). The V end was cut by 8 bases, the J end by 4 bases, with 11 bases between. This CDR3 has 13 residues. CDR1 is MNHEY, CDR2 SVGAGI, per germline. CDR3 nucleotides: TGTGCCAGCGGGGGGACGGCCACCGGGGAGCTGTTTTTT. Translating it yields CASGGTATGELFF.

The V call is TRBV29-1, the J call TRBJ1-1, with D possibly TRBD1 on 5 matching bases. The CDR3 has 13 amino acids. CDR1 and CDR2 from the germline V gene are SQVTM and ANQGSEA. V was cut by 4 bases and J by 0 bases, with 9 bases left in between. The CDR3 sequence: CSVGGRMNTEAFF. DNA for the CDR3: TGCAGCGTTGGGGGACGGATGAACACTGAAGCTTTCTTT.

The CDR3 reads CASSQDRGGEQFF. The DNA for the CDR3 is TGTGCCAGCAGCCAAGACAGGGGAGGTGAGCAGTTCTTC. The gene calls are TRBV3-1 (or the pseudogene TRBV3-2) and TRBJ2-1; D might be TRBD1 or TRBD2, each matching 6 bases. The germline V gene has CDR1 LGHDT and CDR2 YNNKEL (reference sequence). Trimming shortened V by 0 bases and J by 9 bases, and 9 bases separated the two germline ends. CDR3 length: 13 residues.

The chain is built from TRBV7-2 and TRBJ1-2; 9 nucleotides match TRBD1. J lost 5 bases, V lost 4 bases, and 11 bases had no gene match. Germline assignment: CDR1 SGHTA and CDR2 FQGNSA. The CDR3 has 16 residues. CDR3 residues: CASSSTGTGWGYGYTF. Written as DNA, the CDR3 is TGTGCCAGCAGCTCCACCGGGACAGGGTGGGGTTATGGCTACACCTTC.

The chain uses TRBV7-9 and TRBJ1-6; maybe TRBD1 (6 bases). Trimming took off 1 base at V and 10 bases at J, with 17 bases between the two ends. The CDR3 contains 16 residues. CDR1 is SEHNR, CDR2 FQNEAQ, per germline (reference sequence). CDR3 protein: CASSLVSGGGDSPLHF. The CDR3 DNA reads TGTGCCAGCAGCTTAGTAAGCGGAGGGGGGGACTCACCCCTCCACTTT.

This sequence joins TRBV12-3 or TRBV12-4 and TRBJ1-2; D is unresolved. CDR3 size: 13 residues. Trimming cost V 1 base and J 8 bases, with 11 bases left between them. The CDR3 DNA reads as TGTGCCAGCAGTTTAGAATGGAGGGCGGGCTACACCTTC. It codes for CASSLEWRAGYTF.

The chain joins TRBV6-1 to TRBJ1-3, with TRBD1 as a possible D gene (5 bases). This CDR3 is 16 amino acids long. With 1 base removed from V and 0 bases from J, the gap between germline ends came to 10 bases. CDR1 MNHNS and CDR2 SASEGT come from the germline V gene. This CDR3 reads CASSEEEGNSGNTIYF. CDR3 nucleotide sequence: TGTGCCAGCAGTGAAGAGGAGGGGAACTCTGGAAACACCATATATTTT.

The CDR3 reads CASSRGANQPQHF. The CDR3 coding sequence is TGTGCCAGCTCCAGGGGTGCAAATCAGCCCCAGCATTTT. This rearrangement joins TRBV5-6 to TRBJ1-5, with D perhaps matching TRBD1 (6 bases). The CDR3 length is 13 residues. V lost 7 bases to trimming and J lost 4 bases, with 12 bases between them. CDR1 and CDR2 (germline): SGHDT, YYEEEE. The full variable domain, rest sourced from reference TRBV5-6 and TRBJ1-5, is DAGVTQSPTHLIKTRGQQVTLRCSPKSGHDTVSWYQQALGQGPQFIFQYYEEEERQRGNFPDRFSGHQFPNYSSELNVNALLLGDSALYLCASSRGANQPQHFGDGTRLSIL.

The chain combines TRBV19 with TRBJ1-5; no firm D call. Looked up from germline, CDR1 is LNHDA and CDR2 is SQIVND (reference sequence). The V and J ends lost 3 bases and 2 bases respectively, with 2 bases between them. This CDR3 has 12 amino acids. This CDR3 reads CASSIGNQPQHF. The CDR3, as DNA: TGTGCCAGTAGTATTGGCAATCAGCCCCAGCATTTT.

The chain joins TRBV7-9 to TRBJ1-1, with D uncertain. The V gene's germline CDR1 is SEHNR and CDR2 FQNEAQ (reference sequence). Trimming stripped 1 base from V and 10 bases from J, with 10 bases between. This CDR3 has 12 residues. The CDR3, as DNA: TGTGCCAGCAGCTTAGATGTCCCCAGAGCTTTCTTT. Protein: CASSLDVPRAFF.

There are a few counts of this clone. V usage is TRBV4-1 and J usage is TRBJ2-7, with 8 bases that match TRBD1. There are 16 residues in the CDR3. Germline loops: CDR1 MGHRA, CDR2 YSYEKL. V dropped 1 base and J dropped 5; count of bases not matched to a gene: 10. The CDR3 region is CASSQGHGQGINEQYF. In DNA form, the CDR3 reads TGCGCCAGCAGCCAAGGCCACGGACAGGGAATCAACGAGCAGTACTTC.

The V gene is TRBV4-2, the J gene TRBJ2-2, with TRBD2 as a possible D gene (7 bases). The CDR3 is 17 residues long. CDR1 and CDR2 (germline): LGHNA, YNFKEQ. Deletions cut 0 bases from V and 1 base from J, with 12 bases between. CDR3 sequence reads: CASSQDHGGLNTGELFF. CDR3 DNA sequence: TGTGCCAGCAGCCAAGATCACGGGGGGCTGAACACCGGGGAGCTGTTTTTT.

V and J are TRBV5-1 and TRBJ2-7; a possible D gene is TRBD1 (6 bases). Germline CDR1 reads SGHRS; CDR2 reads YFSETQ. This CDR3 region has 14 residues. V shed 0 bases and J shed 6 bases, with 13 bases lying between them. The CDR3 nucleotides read TGCGCCAGCAGCTTGGTCCAGGGGCTGAGCGAGCAGTACTTC. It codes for CASSLVQGLSEQYF.

CDR3 sequence: CASSEGPYNEQFF. CDR3 DNA sequence: TGTGCCAGCAGTGAGGGACCATACAATGAGCAGTTCTTC. This chain connects TRBV6-4 to TRBJ2-1, with D perhaps given as TRBD1 or TRBD2 (5 bases each). Germline CDR1 reads MRHNA; CDR2 reads SNTAGT. The V end was cut by 3 bases, the J end by 4 bases, with 7 bases between. This CDR3 has 13 amino acids.

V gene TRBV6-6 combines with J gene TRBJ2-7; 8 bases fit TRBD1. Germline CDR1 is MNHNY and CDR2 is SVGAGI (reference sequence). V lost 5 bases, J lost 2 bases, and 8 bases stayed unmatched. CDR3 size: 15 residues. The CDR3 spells CASSPPRQGTYEQYF. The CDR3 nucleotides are TGTGCCAGCAGTCCTCCGAGACAGGGGACCTACGAGCAGTACTTC.

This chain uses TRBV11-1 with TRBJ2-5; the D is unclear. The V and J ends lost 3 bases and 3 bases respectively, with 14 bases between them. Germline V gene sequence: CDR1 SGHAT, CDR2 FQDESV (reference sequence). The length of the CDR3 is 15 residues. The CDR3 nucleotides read TGTGCCAGCAGCTTGACGCCGACTCGCGAAGAGACCCAGTACTTC. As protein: CASSLTPTREETQYF.

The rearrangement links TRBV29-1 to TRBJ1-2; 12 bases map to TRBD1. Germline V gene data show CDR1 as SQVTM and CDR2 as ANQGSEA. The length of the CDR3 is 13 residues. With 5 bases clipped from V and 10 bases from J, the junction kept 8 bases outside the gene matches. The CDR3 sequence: CSVKGQGAQDYTF. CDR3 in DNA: TGCAGCGTTAAGGGACAGGGGGCTCAGGACTACACCTTC.

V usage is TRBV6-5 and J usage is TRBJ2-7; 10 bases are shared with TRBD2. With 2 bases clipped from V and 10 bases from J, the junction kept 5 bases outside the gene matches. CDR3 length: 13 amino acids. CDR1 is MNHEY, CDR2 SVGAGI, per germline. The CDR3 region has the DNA TGTGCCAGCAGTTACAGCGCTAGCGGGGGCCAGTACTTC. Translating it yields CASSYSASGGQYF.

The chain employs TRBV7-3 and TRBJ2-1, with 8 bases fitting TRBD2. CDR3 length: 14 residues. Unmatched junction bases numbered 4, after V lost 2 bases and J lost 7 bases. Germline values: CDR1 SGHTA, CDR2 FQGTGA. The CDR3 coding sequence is TGTGCCAGCAGCTTAGGAGTAGCGGGGAATGAGCAGTTCTTC. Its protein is CASSLGVAGNEQFF.

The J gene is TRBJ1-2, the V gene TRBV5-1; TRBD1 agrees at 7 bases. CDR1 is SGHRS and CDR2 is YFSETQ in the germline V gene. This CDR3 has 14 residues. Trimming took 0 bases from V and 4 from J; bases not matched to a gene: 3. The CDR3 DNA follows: TGCGCCAGCAGCTTGGGACAGGGCCCCTATGGCTACACCTTC. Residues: CASSLGQGPYGYTF.

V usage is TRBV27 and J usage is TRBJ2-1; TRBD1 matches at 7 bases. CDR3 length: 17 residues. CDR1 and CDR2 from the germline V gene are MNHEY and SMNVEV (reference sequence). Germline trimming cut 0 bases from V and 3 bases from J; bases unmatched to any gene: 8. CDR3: CASSLSFLGTDYNEQFF. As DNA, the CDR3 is TGTGCCAGCAGTTTATCGTTCTTAGGGACAGACTACAATGAGCAGTTCTTC.

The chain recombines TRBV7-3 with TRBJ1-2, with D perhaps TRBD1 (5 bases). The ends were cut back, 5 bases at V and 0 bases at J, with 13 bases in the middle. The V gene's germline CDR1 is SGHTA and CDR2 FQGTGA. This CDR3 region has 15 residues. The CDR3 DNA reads TGTGCCAGCAGCCCAAACGGGGGGGCTAACTATGGCTACACCTTC. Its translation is CASSPNGGANYGYTF.

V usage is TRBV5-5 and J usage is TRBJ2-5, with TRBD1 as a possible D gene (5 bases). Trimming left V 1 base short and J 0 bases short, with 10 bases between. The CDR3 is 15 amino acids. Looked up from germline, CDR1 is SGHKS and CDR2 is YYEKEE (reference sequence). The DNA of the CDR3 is TGTGCCAGCAGCTTGCCCCGACAGAACCAAGAGACCCAGTACTTC. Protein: CASSLPRQNQETQYF.

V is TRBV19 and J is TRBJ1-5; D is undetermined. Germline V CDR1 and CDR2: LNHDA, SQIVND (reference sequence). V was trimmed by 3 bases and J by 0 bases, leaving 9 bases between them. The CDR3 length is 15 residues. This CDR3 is CASSIPANSNQPQHF. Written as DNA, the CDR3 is TGTGCCAGTAGTATTCCGGCCAATAGCAATCAGCCCCAGCATTTT.

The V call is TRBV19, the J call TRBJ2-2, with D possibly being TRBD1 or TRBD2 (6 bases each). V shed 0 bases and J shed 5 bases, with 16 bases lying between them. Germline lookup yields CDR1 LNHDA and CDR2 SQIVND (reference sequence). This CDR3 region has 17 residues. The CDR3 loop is CASSIDLKGGRTGELFF. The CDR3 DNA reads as TGTGCCAGTAGTATAGATCTGAAAGGGGGGCGGACCGGGGAGCTGTTTTTT.

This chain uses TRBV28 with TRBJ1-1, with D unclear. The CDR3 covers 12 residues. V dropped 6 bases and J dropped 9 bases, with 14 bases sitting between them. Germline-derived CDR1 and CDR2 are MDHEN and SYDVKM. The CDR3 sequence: CASSSVRVQAFF. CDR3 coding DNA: TGTGCCAGCAGCTCCGTCCGAGTGCAAGCTTTCTTT.

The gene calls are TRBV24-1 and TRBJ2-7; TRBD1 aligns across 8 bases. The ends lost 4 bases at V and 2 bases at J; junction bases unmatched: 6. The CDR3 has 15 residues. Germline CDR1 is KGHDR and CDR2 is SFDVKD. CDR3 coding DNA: TGTGCCACCAGTGACCCAAACAGGGGGGCCTACGAGCAGTACTTC. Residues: CATSDPNRGAYEQYF.

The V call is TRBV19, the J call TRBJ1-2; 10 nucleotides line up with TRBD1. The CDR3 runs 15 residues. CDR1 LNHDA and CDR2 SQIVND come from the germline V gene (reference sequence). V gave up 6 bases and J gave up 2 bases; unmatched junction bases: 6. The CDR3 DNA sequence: TGTGCCAGTAGACCAGGGACAGGGGCGAACTATGGCTACACCTTC. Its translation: CASRPGTGANYGYTF.

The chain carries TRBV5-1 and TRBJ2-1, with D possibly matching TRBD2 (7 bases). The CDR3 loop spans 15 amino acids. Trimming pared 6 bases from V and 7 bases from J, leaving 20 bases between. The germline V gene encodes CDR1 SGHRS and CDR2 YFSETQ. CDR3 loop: CASIPGRGLGNEQFF. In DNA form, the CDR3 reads TGCGCCAGCATCCCGGGGCGGGGGCTAGGAAATGAGCAGTTCTTC. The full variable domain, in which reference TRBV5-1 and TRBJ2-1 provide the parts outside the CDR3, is KAGVTQTPRYLIKTRGQQVTLSCSPISGHRSVSWYQQTPGQGLQFLFEYFSETQRNKGNFPGRFSGRQFSNSRSEMNVSTLELGDSALYLCASIPGRGLGNEQFFGPGTRLTVL.